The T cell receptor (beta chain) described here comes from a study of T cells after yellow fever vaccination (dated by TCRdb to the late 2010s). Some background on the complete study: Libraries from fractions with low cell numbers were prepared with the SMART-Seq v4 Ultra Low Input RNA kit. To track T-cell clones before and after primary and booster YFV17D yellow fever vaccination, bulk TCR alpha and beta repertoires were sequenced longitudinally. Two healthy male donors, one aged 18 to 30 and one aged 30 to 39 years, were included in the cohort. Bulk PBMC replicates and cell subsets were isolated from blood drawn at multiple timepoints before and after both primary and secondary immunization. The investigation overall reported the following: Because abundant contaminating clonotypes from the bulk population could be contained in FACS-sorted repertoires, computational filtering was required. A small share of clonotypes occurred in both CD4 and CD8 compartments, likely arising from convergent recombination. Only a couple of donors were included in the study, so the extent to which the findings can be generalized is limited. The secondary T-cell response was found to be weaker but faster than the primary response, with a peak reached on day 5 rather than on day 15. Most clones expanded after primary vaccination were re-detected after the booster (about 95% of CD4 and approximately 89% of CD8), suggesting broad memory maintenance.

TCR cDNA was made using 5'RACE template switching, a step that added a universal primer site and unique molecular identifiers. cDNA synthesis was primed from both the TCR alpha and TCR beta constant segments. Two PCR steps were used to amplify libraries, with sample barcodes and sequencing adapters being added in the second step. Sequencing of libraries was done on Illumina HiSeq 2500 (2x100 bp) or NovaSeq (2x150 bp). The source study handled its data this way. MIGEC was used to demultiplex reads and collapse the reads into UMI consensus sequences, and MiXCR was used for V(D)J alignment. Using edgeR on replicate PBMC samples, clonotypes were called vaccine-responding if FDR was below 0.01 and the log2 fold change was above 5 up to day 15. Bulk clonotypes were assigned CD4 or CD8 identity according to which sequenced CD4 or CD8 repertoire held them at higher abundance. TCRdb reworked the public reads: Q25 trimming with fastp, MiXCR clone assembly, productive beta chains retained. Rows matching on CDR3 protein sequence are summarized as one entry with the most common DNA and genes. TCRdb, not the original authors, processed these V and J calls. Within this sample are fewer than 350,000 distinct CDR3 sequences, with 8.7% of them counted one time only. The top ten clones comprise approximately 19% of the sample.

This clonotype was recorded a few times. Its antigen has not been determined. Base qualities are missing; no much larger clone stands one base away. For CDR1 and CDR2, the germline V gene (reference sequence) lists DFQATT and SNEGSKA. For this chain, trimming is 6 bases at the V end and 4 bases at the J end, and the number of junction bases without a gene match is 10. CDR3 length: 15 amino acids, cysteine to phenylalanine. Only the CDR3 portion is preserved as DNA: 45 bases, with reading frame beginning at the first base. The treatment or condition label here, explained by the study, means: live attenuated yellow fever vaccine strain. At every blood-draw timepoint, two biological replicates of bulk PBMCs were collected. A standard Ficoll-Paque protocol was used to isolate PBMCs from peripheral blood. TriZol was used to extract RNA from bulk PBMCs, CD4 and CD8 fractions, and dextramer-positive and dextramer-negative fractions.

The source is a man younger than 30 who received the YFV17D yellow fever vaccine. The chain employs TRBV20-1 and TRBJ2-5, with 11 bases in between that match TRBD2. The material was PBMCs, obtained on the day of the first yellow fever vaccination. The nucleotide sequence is TGCAGTGCCCGGGCTAGCGGGGGGTCGAGAGAGACCCAGTACTTC. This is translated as CSARASGGSRETQYF.